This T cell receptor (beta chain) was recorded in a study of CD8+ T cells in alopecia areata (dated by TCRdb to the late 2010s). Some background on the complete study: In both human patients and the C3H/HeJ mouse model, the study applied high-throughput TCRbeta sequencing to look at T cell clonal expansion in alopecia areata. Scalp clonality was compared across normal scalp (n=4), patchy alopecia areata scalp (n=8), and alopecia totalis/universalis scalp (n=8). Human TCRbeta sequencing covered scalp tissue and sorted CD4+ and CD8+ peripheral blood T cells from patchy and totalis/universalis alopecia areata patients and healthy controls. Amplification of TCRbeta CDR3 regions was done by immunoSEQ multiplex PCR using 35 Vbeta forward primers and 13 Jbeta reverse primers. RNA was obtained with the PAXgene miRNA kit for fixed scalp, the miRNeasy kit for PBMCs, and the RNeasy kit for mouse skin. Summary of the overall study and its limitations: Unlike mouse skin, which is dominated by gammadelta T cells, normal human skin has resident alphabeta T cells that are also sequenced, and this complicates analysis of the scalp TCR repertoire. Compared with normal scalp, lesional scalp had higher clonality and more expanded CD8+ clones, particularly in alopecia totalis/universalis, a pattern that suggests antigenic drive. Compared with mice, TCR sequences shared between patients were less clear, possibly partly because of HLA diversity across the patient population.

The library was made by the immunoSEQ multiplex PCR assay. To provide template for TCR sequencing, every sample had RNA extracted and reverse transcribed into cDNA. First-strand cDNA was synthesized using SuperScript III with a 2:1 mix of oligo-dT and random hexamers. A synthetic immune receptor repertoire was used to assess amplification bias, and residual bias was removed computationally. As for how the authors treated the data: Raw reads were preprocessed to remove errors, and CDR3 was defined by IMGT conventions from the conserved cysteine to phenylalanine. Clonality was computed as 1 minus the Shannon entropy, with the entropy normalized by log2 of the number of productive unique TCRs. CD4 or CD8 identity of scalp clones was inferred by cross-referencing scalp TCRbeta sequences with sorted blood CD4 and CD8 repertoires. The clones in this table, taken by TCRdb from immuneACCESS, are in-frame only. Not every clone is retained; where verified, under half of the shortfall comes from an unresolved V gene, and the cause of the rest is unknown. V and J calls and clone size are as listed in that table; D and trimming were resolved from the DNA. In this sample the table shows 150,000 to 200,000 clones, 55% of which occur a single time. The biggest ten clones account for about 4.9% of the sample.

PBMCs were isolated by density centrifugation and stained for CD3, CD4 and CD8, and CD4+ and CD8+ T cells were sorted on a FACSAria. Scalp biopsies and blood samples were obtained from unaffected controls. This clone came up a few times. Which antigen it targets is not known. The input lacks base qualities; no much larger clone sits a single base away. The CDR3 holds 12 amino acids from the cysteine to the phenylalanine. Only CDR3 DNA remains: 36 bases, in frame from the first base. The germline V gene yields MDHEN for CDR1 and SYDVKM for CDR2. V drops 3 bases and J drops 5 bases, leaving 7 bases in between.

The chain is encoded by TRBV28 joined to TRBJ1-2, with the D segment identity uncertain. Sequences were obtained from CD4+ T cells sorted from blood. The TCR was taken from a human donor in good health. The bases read TGTGCCAGCAGTTTTGGTAGATATGGCTACACCTTC. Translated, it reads CASSFGRYGYTF.